The T cell receptor (beta chain) described here comes from a study of T cell changes during pregnancy in multiple sclerosis. The table came from immunoSEQ multiplex PCR; TCRdb's copy has only in-frame clones and leaves some out. The table includes under 65,000 clones, nearly 95% detected once. This CDR3 has 15 residues. J gave up 8 bases and V 3 bases, and 11 bases lay outside the gene matches. Germline CDR1 is SGHKS and CDR2 is YYEKEE (reference sequence). The rearrangement links TRBV5-5 to TRBJ1-2; 9 bases fit TRBD1. The sample here was CD4+ T cells from peripheral blood mononuclear cells, taken in the third trimester of pregnancy. The clonotype was recovered from a female donor with multiple sclerosis, enrolled in a pregnancy study. The CDR3 region is CASSWDGQGPYGYTF. CDR3 coding DNA: TGTGCCAGCAGCTGGGATGGACAGGGGCCTTACGGCTACACCTTC. The variable domain in full, completed from reference TRBV5-5 and TRBJ1-2, reads DAGVTQSPTHLIKTRGQQVTLRCSPISGHKSVSWYQQVLGQGPQFIFQYYEKEERGRGNFPDRFSARQFPNYSSELNVNALLLGDSALYLCASSWDGQGPYGYTFGSGTRLTVV.